Included here is one T cell receptor (beta chain) sequence, with context. The sample is drawn from a study of blood T cell repertoires in COVID-19. The overall study: Acute and convalescent COVID-19 samples came from the United States, Italy and Spain. In each case, the material was cDNA or gDNA derived from T cells, B-cell-depleted T cells, or PBMCs.

Study processing details: Nucleated cell number was recorded as an estimate derived from reference gene primer amplification. The repertoire was sequenced with immunoSEQ multiplex PCR; TCRdb's copy has only in-frame clones and lacks some. Clone size and the V and J calls come from that table; the DNA yielded D and trimming. The data hold approximately 100,000 clones, with 80% to 90% observed a single time. V lost 7 bases to trimming and J lost 6 bases, with 12 bases between them. Germline CDR1 and CDR2: SNHLY and FYNNEI. The CDR3 runs 13 residues. This clonotype was obtained from a woman aged 60-75 years with acute or convalescent COVID-19. The chain couples TRBV2 to TRBJ2-2, with D uncertain. Sequenced material: peripheral blood. As DNA, the CDR3 is TGTGCCAGCACTAACGGGTTCTCCGGGGAGCTGTTTTTT. Its translation: CASTNGFSGELFF.